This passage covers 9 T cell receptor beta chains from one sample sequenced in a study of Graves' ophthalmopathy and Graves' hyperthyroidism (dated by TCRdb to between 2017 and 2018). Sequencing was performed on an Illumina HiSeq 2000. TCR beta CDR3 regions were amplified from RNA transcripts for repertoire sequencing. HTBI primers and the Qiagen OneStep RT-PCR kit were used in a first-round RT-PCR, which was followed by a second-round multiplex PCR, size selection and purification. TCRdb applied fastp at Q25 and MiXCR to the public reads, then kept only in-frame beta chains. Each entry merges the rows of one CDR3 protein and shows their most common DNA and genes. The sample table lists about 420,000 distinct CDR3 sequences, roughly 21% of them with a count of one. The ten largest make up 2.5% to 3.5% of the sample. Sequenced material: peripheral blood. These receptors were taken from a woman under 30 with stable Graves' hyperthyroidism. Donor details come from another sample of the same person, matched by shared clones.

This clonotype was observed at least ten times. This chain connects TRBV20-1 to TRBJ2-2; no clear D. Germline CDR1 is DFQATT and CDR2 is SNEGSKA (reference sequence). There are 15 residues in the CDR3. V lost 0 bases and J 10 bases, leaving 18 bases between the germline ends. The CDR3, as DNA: TGCAGTGCTAGAGATCAATTCGGTGGGCACTCGGAGCTGTTTTTT. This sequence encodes CSARDQFGGHSELFF.

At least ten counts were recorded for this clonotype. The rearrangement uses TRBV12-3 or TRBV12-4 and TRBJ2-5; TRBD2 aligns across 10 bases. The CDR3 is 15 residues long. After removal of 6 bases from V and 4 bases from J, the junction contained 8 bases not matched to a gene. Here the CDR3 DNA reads TGTGCCAGCAGAGGGAGCGGGAGGGTAGGAGAGACCCAGTACTTC. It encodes CASRGSGRVGETQYF.

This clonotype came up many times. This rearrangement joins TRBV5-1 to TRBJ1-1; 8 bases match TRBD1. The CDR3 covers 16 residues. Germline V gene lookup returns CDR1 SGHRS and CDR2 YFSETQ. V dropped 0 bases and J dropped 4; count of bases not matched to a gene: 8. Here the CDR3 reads CASSLERLDRATEAFF. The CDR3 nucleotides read TGCGCCAGCAGCTTGGAGCGACTGGACAGGGCCACTGAAGCTTTCTTT.

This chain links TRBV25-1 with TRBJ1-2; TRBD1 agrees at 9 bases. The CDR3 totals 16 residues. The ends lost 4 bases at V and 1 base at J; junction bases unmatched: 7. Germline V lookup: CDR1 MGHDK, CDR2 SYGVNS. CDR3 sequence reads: CASSGTGESYNYGYTF. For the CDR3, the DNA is TGTGCCAGCAGTGGGACAGGGGAGAGTTATAACTATGGCTACACCTTC.

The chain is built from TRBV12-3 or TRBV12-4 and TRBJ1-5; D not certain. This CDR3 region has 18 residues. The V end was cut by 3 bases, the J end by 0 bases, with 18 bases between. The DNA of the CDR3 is TGTGCCAGCAGTTTGGTATGGGTAGATAACGGTAGCAATCAGCCCCAGCATTTT. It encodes CASSLVWVDNGSNQPQHF.

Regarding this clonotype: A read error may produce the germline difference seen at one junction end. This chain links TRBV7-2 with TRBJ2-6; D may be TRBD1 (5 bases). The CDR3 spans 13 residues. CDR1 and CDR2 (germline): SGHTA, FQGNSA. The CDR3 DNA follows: TGTGCCAGCAAAAACTCTGGGGCCTACGTCCTGACTTTC. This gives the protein CASKNSGAYVLTF. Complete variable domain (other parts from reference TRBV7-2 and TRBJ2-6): GAGVSQSPSNKVTEKGKDVELRCDPISGHTALYWYRQSLGQGLEFLIYFQGNSAPDKSGLPSDRFSAERTGGSVSTLTIQRTQQEDSAVYLCASKNSGAYVLTFGAGSRLTVL.

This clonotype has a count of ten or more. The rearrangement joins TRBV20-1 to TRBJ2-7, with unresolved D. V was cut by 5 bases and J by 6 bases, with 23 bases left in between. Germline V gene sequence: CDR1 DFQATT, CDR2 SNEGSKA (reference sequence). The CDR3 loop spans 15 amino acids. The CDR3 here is CSAPGGKWLWAEQYF. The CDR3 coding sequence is TGCAGTGCTCCCGGTGGGAAATGGCTTTGGGCCGAGCAGTACTTC.

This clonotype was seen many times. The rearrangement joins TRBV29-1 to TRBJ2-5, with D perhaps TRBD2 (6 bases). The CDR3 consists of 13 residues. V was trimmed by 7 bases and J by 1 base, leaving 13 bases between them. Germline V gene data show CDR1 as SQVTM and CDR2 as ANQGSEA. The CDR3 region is CSGVSGPQETQYF. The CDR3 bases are TGCAGCGGCGTTAGCGGCCCCCAAGAGACCCAGTACTTC.

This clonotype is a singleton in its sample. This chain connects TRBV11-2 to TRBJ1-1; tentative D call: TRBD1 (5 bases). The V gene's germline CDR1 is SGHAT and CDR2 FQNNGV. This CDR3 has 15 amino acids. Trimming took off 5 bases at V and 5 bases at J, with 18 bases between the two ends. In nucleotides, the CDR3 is TGTGCCAGCAGCCAGCCCGGGAGGGGACGAACTGAAGCTTTCTTT. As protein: CASSQPGRGRTEAFF.